The 25 T cell receptor beta chains below come from one sample, sequenced in a study of tumor-infiltrating lymphocytes in primary liver carcinoma. Total RNA and DNA came together from approximately 20-30 mg of bulk tissue without cell sorting. Starting material of 500 to 600 ng total RNA yielded TCR beta cDNA via a constant-region primer. Library construction for TCR beta comprised three nested multiplex PCR rounds performed with slightly modified ARM-PCR. Two initial PCR rounds of 10 to 11 cycles each paired TRBV1-TRBV30 forward primers with a C-beta reverse primer. TCRdb reprocessed the multiplex PCR reads via MiXCR and lists one record per CDR3 protein. The sample has roughly 190,000 distinct CDR3 sequences; approximately 80% are singletons. The sequenced material came from tumor tissue from primary liver carcinoma. All receptors derive from a man between 40 and 49 years old with primary liver carcinoma and hepatitis B virus infection.

The genes are TRBV6-1 and TRBJ2-5; D is tentatively TRBD1 or TRBD2 (5 bases each). The ends were cut back, 2 bases at V and 4 bases at J, with 23 bases in the middle. The germline V gene has CDR1 MNHNS and CDR2 SASEGT. CDR3 length: 18 amino acids. In DNA, the CDR3 is TGTGCCAGCAGTGAAAATTTAATGGGGGTGGCCGTTGCAGAGACCCAGTACTTC. It yields the protein CASSENLMGVAVAETQYF.

This clonotype was observed a single time. One junction end disagrees with the germline gene, perhaps due to a read error. V is TRBV29-1 and J is TRBJ1-5; D is uncertain. Germline CDR1 SQVTM, CDR2 ANQGSEA. This CDR3 region has 13 residues. The CDR3 DNA is TGCATCGTTGTCGGAGAAATCAATCAGCCCCAGCATTTT. Translating gives CIVVGEINQPQHF. Filled out from reference TRBV29-1 and TRBJ1-5, the complete variable domain reads SAVISQKPSRDICQRGTSLTIQCQVDSQVTMMFWYRQQPGQSLTLIATANQGSEATYESGFVIDKFPISRPNLTFSTLTVSNMSPEDSSIYLCIVVGEINQPQHFGDGTRLSIL.

The chain links TRBV29-1 to TRBJ2-5; D is undetermined. Germline V lookup: CDR1 SQVTM, CDR2 ANQGSEA. V shed 2 bases and J shed 5 bases, with 18 bases lying between them. The CDR3 is 15 amino acids. In nucleotides, the CDR3 is TGCAGCGTTGAATCGGCCAGTTGTCAGGAGGAGACCCAGTACTTC. It is translated as CSVESASCQEETQYF.

The chain carries TRBV11-1 and TRBJ2-7, with D unresolved. With the DNA end fitting TRBJ2-1 better, the J assignment may be wrong. The CDR3 is 17 amino acids. Germline CDR1 is SGHAT and CDR2 is FQDESV (reference sequence). The CDR3 loop reads CASSLGPAVESSYEQFF. The CDR3 nucleotides are TGTGCCAGCAGCTTAGGGCCTGCGGTTGAAAGCTCCTACGAGCAGTTCTTC.

The chain has TRBV12-3 or TRBV12-4 and TRBJ2-5; TRBD1 is a possible D gene (6 bases). The V and J ends lost 5 bases and 4 bases respectively, with 11 bases between them. CDR3 length: 13 residues. The CDR3 nucleotides read TGTGCCAGCAGTGGACAGAGAGTAGAGACCCAGTACTTC. It yields the protein CASSGQRVETQYF.

As for this clonotype: Compared with germline, one end of the junction differs, possibly owing to a read error. J is TRBJ2-7 and V is TRBV6-1; D is perhaps TRBD2 (5 bases). Per germline, CDR1 MNHNS and CDR2 SASEGT. The CDR3 spans 14 residues. CDR3 protein: CAGSEARVSYEQYF. CDR3 sequence (DNA): TGTGCGGGCAGTGAAGCGCGGGTTTCCTACGAGCAGTATTTC.

A word on this clonotype: One end of the junction does not line up with germline, which may come from a read error. The V and J genes are TRBV4-3 and TRBJ2-2; 10 positions match TRBD1. Germline lookup yields CDR1 LGHNA and CDR2 YSLEER. The length of the CDR3 is 18 residues. CDR3 sequence (DNA): TGCGCCAGCAGCCAATATCATTGGACAGGGGGGTACAGCGGGGAGATGTTTTTT. As protein: CASSQYHWTGGYSGEMFF.

For this clonotype: A junction boundary mismatches the germline segment, possibly from a read error. The chain is built from TRBV6-6 and TRBJ2-7, with D possibly TRBD2 on 5 matching bases. CDR1 and CDR2 (germline): MNHNY, SVGAGI (reference sequence). The CDR3 runs 13 residues. CDR3 sequence (DNA): TGTGCCAGCAGTTCCGGAATAGCGTACGAACAGTACTTC. Translating gives CASSSGIAYEQYF.

The rearrangement joins TRBV11-1 to TRBJ2-7, with D tentatively TRBD1 (5 bases). The CDR3 loop spans 13 amino acids. Germline V CDR1 and CDR2: SGHAT, FQDESV (reference sequence). For the CDR3, the DNA is TGTGTCAGTAAGGGGAAGCGATCCTACGAGCAGTACTTC. Translating it yields CVSKGKRSYEQYF.

In the case of this clonotype: The CDR3 carries no conserved terminal phenylalanine or tryptophan, so it likely arises from a read error. This sequence joins TRBV29-1 and TRBJ2-3, with 16 bases that match TRBD2. There are 16 residues in the CDR3. Germline CDR1 SQVTM, CDR2 ANQGSEA. The CDR3 DNA reads as TGCGGCGCACCCGGGACTAGCGGGAGGGTTATCGATACGCAGTATTTA. This codes for CGAPGTSGRVIDTQYL.

Comments on this clonotype: One end of the junction is discordant with germline, which a read error may explain. V usage is TRBV4-2 and J usage is TRBJ2-2; 8 bases agree with TRBD1. CDR1 and CDR2 from the germline V gene are LGHNA and YNFKEQ. The CDR3 loop spans 15 amino acids. CDR3 sequence (DNA): TGTGCCAGGAGCCAAGCGACAGGGGACACCGGGGAGCTGTCTTTT. Protein sequence: CARSQATGDTGELSF.

On this clonotype: It is likely a read error, because the conserved phenylalanine at the end of the CDR3 is missing. The CDR3 loop reads CAGSEERQRFNEQFL. DNA for the CDR3: TGTGCCGGCAGTGAAGAGCGACAGCGATTCAATGAGCAGTTCTTA. The chain carries TRBV6-1 and TRBJ2-1; D might be TRBD1 (5 bases). CDR3 size: 15 residues. Per germline, CDR1 MNHNS and CDR2 SASEGT.

The chain carries TRBV12-3 or TRBV12-4 and TRBJ2-1, with unresolved D. The CDR3 runs 12 residues. The V end was cut by 4 bases, the J end by 13 bases, with 14 bases between. CDR3 nucleotide sequence: TGTGCCAGCAGTTGGCGCATCAAGGAACAGTTCTTC. This translates into CASSWRIKEQFF.

As concerns this clonotype: At one boundary the junction diverges from the germline segment, which might be a read error. This rearrangement joins TRBV11-1 to TRBJ2-7; D tentatively reads TRBD1 or TRBD2 (5 bases each). This CDR3 contains 13 residues. Germline values: CDR1 SGHAT, CDR2 FQDESV (reference sequence). In DNA, the CDR3 is TGTGCCAACAGCTTAACGGTCAGGGACGAGCTGTACTTC. It yields the protein CANSLTVRDELYF.

Of note for this clonotype: The junction does not match germline at one end; this may be a read error. The chain combines TRBV5-4 with TRBJ1-1; D uncertain. The CDR3 is 13 residues long. The germline gives CDR1 SGHNT, CDR2 YYREEE (reference sequence). For the CDR3, the DNA is TGTGCCATCAGAATAGGGTTGAACACTGAGGCTTTCTTC. It translates to CAIRIGLNTEAFF.

Worth noting for this clonotype: The junction departs from germline at one end; a sequencing error may be responsible. This rearrangement joins TRBV29-1 to TRBJ1-1; D not certain. The germline V gene encodes CDR1 SQVTM and CDR2 ANQGSEA. The CDR3 contains 15 residues. The CDR3 here is CSVAPEWGMNTEASF. Here the CDR3 DNA reads TGCAGCGTTGCCCCTGAATGGGGTATGAACACTGAAGCTTCCTTT.

Ten or more counts support this clonotype. J is TRBJ1-4 and V is TRBV29-1, with D hard to call. Per germline, CDR1 SQVTM and CDR2 ANQGSEA. V lost 7 bases to trimming and J lost 8 bases, with 8 bases between them. The CDR3 is 10 amino acids. CDR3 in amino acids: CSALTEKLFF. The CDR3 nucleotides read TGCAGCGCCCTTACGGAAAAACTGTTTTTT.

CDR3 in DNA: TGTGCCAACGGCTCGTGGGACACGCCACGAGGTCAGCCCCAGCATTTT. Its protein product is CANGSWDTPRGQPQHF. This chain connects TRBV6-2 or TRBV6-3 to TRBJ1-5, with D perhaps matching TRBD1 (6 bases). V was clipped by 10 bases and J by 6 bases, with 25 bases between them. The germline gives CDR1 MNHEY, CDR2 SVGEGT. The CDR3 loop spans 16 amino acids.

Note on this clonotype: Being one base from a much bigger clone, this may be a read error. This chain uses TRBV5-1 with TRBJ2-7, with D perhaps assigned TRBD1 or TRBD2 (6 bases each). Germline V gene sequence: CDR1 SGHRS, CDR2 YFSETQ. The CDR3 is made up of 15 amino acids. CDR3 sequence: CASILVTGRRDEQYF. The CDR3 region has the DNA TGCGCCAGCATCTTGGTTACAGGGAGGAGAGACGAGCAGTACTTC.

About this clonotype itself: At one boundary the junction diverges from the germline segment, which might be a read error. V and J are TRBV11-3 and TRBJ2-7, with D maybe TRBD1 (5 bases). Looked up from germline, CDR1 is SGHNT and CDR2 is YENEEA. This CDR3 is 13 amino acids long. CDR3 bases: TGTGCCATTAGCTTAGGGGCATCTTACGAGCAATATTTC. It is translated as CAISLGASYEQYF.

About this clonotype itself: The junction shows a germline mismatch at one end, possibly a read error. The V gene is TRBV6-6, the J gene TRBJ2-7; D not certain. The J call may not be correct, given that the DNA end is closer to TRBJ2-1. The CDR3 runs 11 residues. Germline V lookup: CDR1 MNHNY, CDR2 SVGAGI (reference sequence). DNA for the CDR3: TGTGCCAACAGTCCCTCGGAGGAGCAGTTCTTC. Its protein product is CANSPSEEQFF.

This clonotype was seen only once. The junction does not match germline at one end; this may be a read error. The rearrangement links TRBV10-3 to TRBJ1-1, with TRBD1 matching over 8 bases. Germline values: CDR1 ENHRY, CDR2 SYGVKD. The CDR3 runs to 14 residues. The DNA for the CDR3 is TGTGCCATCAGCGGACAGGGTCTGAAAACTGAAGCTATCTTT. It codes for CAISGQGLKTEAIF.

The V call is TRBV6-2 or TRBV6-3, the J call TRBJ2-7; D possibly corresponds to TRBD2 (6 bases). The germline V gene encodes CDR1 MNHEY and CDR2 SVGEGT. V was shortened by 9 bases and J by 2 bases, with 14 bases between the two germline ends. The CDR3 loop spans 13 amino acids. The CDR3 sequence: CARTGVRTYEQYF. The CDR3 DNA is TGTGCCAGGACGGGGGTCAGGACCTACGAGCAGTACTTC.

V is TRBV6-5 and J is TRBJ2-3; 10 positions agree with TRBD2. In germline, CDR1 is MNHEY, CDR2 SVGAGI. The CDR3 consists of 17 residues. This CDR3 reads CTTSSLPLSGGADTQYF. The CDR3 DNA sequence: TGTACCACCAGTTCACTCCCCCTAAGCGGGGGGGCAGATACGCAGTATTTT.

This clonotype was seen more than once but under ten times. The genes are TRBV19 and TRBJ1-2; D ambiguous. CDR3 size: 15 residues. V lost 5 bases to trimming and J lost 3 bases, with 16 bases between them. CDR1 and CDR2 from the germline V gene are LNHDA and SQIVND (reference sequence). CDR3 sequence: CASSPLLGADYGYTF. The CDR3 DNA sequence: TGTGCCAGTAGTCCCCTCTTGGGCGCTGACTATGGCTACACCTTC.